The 21 T cell receptor beta chains given below trace back to one sample, sequenced in a study of blood T cell repertoires in COVID-19. Using immunoSEQ multiplex PCR, the repertoire was profiled, and TCRdb retains in-frame clones only, with some absent. The sample carries 87,000 or so clones, about 92% recorded once. The sequencing sample was made of peripheral blood. Every receptor here comes from a man aged 18 to 30 with COVID-19, enrolled during active disease.

The count of this clone is one. The chain uses TRBV9 and TRBJ2-7, with D uncertain. Trimming took 0 bases from V and 0 from J, leaving 13 bases between them. CDR1 and CDR2 (germline): SGDLS, YYNGEE. This CDR3 has 16 amino acids. The CDR3 DNA follows: TGTGCCAGCAGCGTAGGTGGGCGATCCACCTCCTACGAGCAGTACTTC. This translates into CASSVGGRSTSYEQYF.

The rearrangement links TRBV27 to TRBJ1-2; 7 positions match TRBD1. The germline V gene has CDR1 MNHEY and CDR2 SMNVEV (reference sequence). The CDR3 consists of 19 residues. Germline trimming cut 6 bases from V and 5 bases from J; bases unmatched to any gene: 24. DNA for the CDR3: TGTGCCAGCAGCTCCGCCCGGACAGGAGAACTTAGAACATATTATGGCTACACCTTC. This sequence encodes CASSSARTGELRTYYGYTF.

The chain combines TRBV30 with TRBJ2-1; D is perhaps TRBD2 (6 bases). The CDR3 extends over 13 amino acids. Germline V gives CDR1 GTSNPN, CDR2 SVGIG (reference sequence). Between the trimmed V and J ends, which lost 1 base and 6 bases, there was a span of 10 bases. This CDR3 reads CAWSGAGPNEQFF. DNA of the CDR3: TGTGCCTGGAGTGGAGCGGGTCCCAATGAGCAGTTCTTC.

The rearrangement links TRBV13 to TRBJ2-7, with D unresolved. This CDR3 has 12 residues. Germline V CDR1 and CDR2: PRHDT, FYEKMQ (reference sequence). V dropped 5 bases and J dropped 9 bases, with 14 bases sitting between them. The CDR3 nucleotides are TGTGCCAGCAGCCCCTACCATACGGGGCAGTACTTC. This sequence encodes CASSPYHTGQYF. Filled out from reference TRBV13 and TRBJ2-7, the complete variable domain reads AAGVIQSPRHLIKEKRETATLKCYPIPRHDTVYWYQQGPGQDPQFLISFYEKMQSDKGSIPDRFSAQQFSDYHSELNMSSLELGDSALYFCASSPYHTGQYFGPGTRLTVT.

The chain has TRBV20-1 and TRBJ2-7; TRBD1 matches 7 bases. This CDR3 is 16 amino acids long. After removal of 3 bases from V and 1 base from J, the junction contained 12 bases not matched to a gene. Germline V CDR1 and CDR2: DFQATT, SNEGSKA (reference sequence). The CDR3 loop reads CSASPRGGWGSYEQYF. The CDR3 bases are TGCAGTGCTAGTCCTAGAGGGGGCTGGGGGTCCTACGAGCAGTACTTC.

The DNA for the CDR3 is TGTGCCAGCAGCTTAGGTTGGCTAGCGGAGGGAGGAGATACGCAGTATTTT. Translated, it gives CASSLGWLAEGGDTQYF. The V and J genes are TRBV7-6 and TRBJ2-3; 7 positions agree with TRBD2. Germline V gene data show CDR1 as SGHVS and CDR2 as FNYEAQ. The ends lost 1 base at V and 5 bases at J; junction bases unmatched: 12. The CDR3 covers 17 residues.

The chain has TRBV5-1 and TRBJ2-1; TRBD2 might be the D (6 bases). V lost 3 bases and J lost 0, with 10 bases in between. Germline values: CDR1 SGHRS, CDR2 YFSETQ. The CDR3 loop spans 15 amino acids. CDR3 amino acids: CASSWLAPSYNEQFF. CDR3 DNA sequence: TGCGCCAGCAGCTGGCTAGCGCCCTCCTACAATGAGCAGTTCTTC.

The rearrangement joins TRBV11-2 to TRBJ1-1; TRBD1 is a possible D gene (6 bases). The germline gives CDR1 SGHAT, CDR2 FQNNGV. Trimming removed 1 base from V and 1 base from J, with 16 bases in between. The CDR3 is 17 amino acids. The CDR3 coding sequence is TGTGCCAGCAGCTTAGGACACAGGGAAATAGAGAACACTGAAGCTTTCTTT. Translating it yields CASSLGHREIENTEAFF.

V and J are TRBV24-1 and TRBJ1-6; perhaps TRBD1 as D (5 bases). This CDR3 comprises 13 residues. The germline gives CDR1 KGHDR, CDR2 SFDVKD. Trimming cost V 7 bases and J 9 bases, with 12 bases left between them. DNA for the CDR3: TGTGCCACCAGCCGGGGGAATGGTTCACCCCTCCACTTT. This encodes CATSRGNGSPLHF.

The chain uses TRBV15 and TRBJ1-4, with TRBD1 identical over 8 bases. Per the germline V gene, CDR1 is LNHNV and CDR2 is YYDKDF (reference sequence). CDR3 length equals 15 residues. J gave up 7 bases and V 2 bases, and 6 bases lay outside the gene matches. The DNA for the CDR3 is TGTGCCACCAGCAGATTAATGGGACAGGTTGAAAAACTGTTTTTT. Protein sequence: CATSRLMGQVEKLFF. Full variable domain (remainder filled in from reference TRBV15 and TRBJ1-4): DAMVIQNPRYQVTQFGKPVTLSCSQTLNHNVMYWYQQKSSQAPKLLFHYYDKDFNNEADTPDNFQSRRPNTSFCFLDIRSPGLGDTAMYLCATSRLMGQVEKLFFGSGTQLSVL.

This chain links TRBV5-4 with TRBJ2-1; D possibly corresponds to TRBD2 (5 bases). The CDR3 spans 14 residues. Trimming stripped 4 bases from V and 5 bases from J, with 13 bases between. Germline V gives CDR1 SGHNT, CDR2 YYREEE (reference sequence). The CDR3 coding sequence is TGTGCCAGCAGCCCGAATGCGGGTCACAATGAGCAGTTCTTC. Translation: CASSPNAGHNEQFF.

The rearrangement joins TRBV19 to TRBJ1-2, with 10 bases that match TRBD1. The CDR3 sequence is 13 residues long. Germline V gives CDR1 LNHDA, CDR2 SQIVND (reference sequence). The ends lost 4 bases at V and 7 bases at J; junction bases unmatched: 3. CDR3: CASSRDRGSGYTF. In DNA form, the CDR3 reads TGTGCCAGTAGTAGGGACAGGGGAAGTGGCTACACCTTC.

The chain couples TRBV5-1 to TRBJ2-7; possibly TRBD1 for D (6 bases). This CDR3 spans 15 amino acids. Per the germline V gene, CDR1 is SGHRS and CDR2 is YFSETQ. The ends were cut back, 0 bases at V and 3 bases at J, with 13 bases in the middle. Here the CDR3 reads CASSLGNREDYEQYF. The DNA of the CDR3 is TGCGCCAGCAGCTTGGGGAACAGGGAAGACTACGAGCAGTACTTC.

The rearrangement uses TRBV7-2 and TRBJ2-2; 8 positions agree with TRBD1. Germline-derived CDR1 and CDR2 are SGHTA and FQGNSA. This CDR3 has 15 amino acids. V lost 4 bases, J lost 6 bases, and 7 bases stayed unmatched. CDR3 in DNA: TGTGCCAGCAGCTACAGGACAGGGAAGGCCGGGGAGCTGTTTTTT. Its protein is CASSYRTGKAGELFF. The full variable domain, in which reference TRBV7-2 and TRBJ2-2 provide the parts outside the CDR3, is GAGVSQSPSNKVTEKGKDVELRCDPISGHTALYWYRQSLGQGLEFLIYFQGNSAPDKSGLPSDRFSAERTGGSVSTLTIQRTQQEDSAVYLCASSYRTGKAGELFFGEGSRLTVL.

This sequence joins TRBV5-4 and TRBJ1-2, with 11 bases aligning to TRBD1. CDR1 and CDR2 (germline): SGHNT, YYREEE (reference sequence). CDR3 length equals 16 residues. V shed 0 bases and J 4 bases; nucleotides not matched to a gene: 5. The CDR3 DNA reads as TGTGCCAGCAGCTTGGCAGGGACAGGGGGAGGCTATGGCTACACCTTC. It is translated as CASSLAGTGGGYGYTF.

This chain uses TRBV25-1 with TRBJ2-3; 9 nucleotides match TRBD2. J lost 4 bases, V lost 7 bases, and 6 bases had no gene match. The CDR3 sequence is 14 residues long. The germline V gene encodes CDR1 MGHDK and CDR2 SYGVNS. In DNA form, the CDR3 reads TGTGCCAGCAAACGGACTAGCGTTTCAGATACGCAGTATTTT. It translates to CASKRTSVSDTQYF.

The V call is TRBV19, the J call TRBJ2-7, with 9 nucleotides matching TRBD1. Germline CDR1 and CDR2: LNHDA and SQIVND (reference sequence). The CDR3 is made up of 15 amino acids. The J segment lost 2 bases and the V segment lost 5 bases, leaving 7 bases of the junction unmatched. The CDR3 sequence is CASSSGTGKTYEQYF. For the CDR3, the DNA is TGTGCCAGTAGTTCAGGGACAGGGAAGACCTACGAGCAGTACTTC.

The rearrangement links TRBV9 to TRBJ2-7; possibly TRBD2 for D (7 bases). V was pared by 4 bases and J by 0 bases, with 17 bases between. The CDR3 has 16 amino acids. Germline-derived CDR1 and CDR2 are SGDLS and YYNGEE. The CDR3 region has the DNA TGTGCCAGCAGCAATTCGGGGGGCCATAGCTCCTACGAGCAGTACTTC. It specifies CASSNSGGHSSYEQYF.

This sequence joins TRBV6-5 and TRBJ2-7; 9 nucleotides match TRBD1. J was trimmed by 2 bases and V by 8 bases; bases with no gene match: 10. This CDR3 is built from 15 residues. Germline-derived CDR1 and CDR2 are MNHEY and SVGAGI. CDR3: CASRITGTGPYEQYF. Written as DNA, the CDR3 is TGTGCCAGCCGAATCACCGGGACAGGGCCCTACGAGCAGTACTTC.

The rearrangement uses TRBV12-5 and TRBJ2-1; the match to TRBD2 covers 9 bases. Germline CDR1 reads LGHNT; CDR2 reads FRNRAP. V was pared by 4 bases and J by 7 bases, with 2 bases of the junction left unmatched. The CDR3 consists of 13 residues. CDR3 in amino acids: CASGYSGRNEQFF. The CDR3 nucleotides are TGTGCTAGTGGTTATAGCGGGAGAAATGAGCAGTTCTTC.

The chain links TRBV27 to TRBJ1-5; TRBD1 agrees at 8 bases. Germline V lookup: CDR1 MNHEY, CDR2 SMNVEV (reference sequence). The ends lost 1 base at V and 5 bases at J; junction bases unmatched: 4. The CDR3 spans 15 residues. The CDR3 DNA reads TGTGCCAGCAGTTTATTCTGGACAGGGCATCAGCCCCAGCATTTT. Protein sequence: CASSLFWTGHQPQHF.